What follows are 3 T cell receptor beta chains derived from one specimen sequenced in a study of OX40 agonist ivuxolimab in advanced cancers. Libraries were prepared by immunoSEQ multiplex PCR; TCRdb keeps only in-frame clonotypes and omits some of them. The profile shows about 100,000 clones, around 90% of them singletons. The sequencing used CD4+ or CD8+ T cells sorted from blood, collected in a trial of the OX40 agonist ivuxolimab. The receptors stem from an adult with an advanced solid tumor such as melanoma, head and neck, liver or kidney cancer.

The V gene is TRBV5-1, the J gene TRBJ2-7; D is possibly TRBD2 (5 bases). Deletions cut 4 bases from V and 4 bases from J, with 9 bases between. Germline-derived CDR1 and CDR2 are SGHRS and YFSETQ. The CDR3 runs 12 residues. In DNA form, the CDR3 reads TGCGCCAGCAGCGACGGGGAATACGAGCAGTACTTC. It specifies CASSDGEYEQYF.

In its sample, this clone was seen once. The junction differs from germline at one of its ends, possibly a read error. The chain is built from TRBV28 and TRBJ1-1, with D possibly being TRBD1 (5 bases). CDR3 length equals 12 residues. CDR1 MDHEN and CDR2 SYDVKM come from the germline V gene. CDR3 region: CASSLIQRGFLF. DNA for the CDR3: TGTGCCAGCAGTCTGATACAGCGGGGGTTCCTGTTT.

V and J are TRBV7-2 and TRBJ2-1, with D unclear. The CDR3 totals 13 residues. Trimming removed 1 base from V and 5 bases from J, with 6 bases in between. Germline CDR1 is SGHTA and CDR2 is FQGNSA. CDR3 loop: CASSLGQNNEQFF. For the CDR3, the DNA is TGTGCCAGCAGCTTAGGGCAGAACAATGAGCAGTTCTTC. The full variable domain, completed using reference TRBV7-2 and TRBJ2-1, is GAGVSQSPSNKVTEKGKDVELRCDPISGHTALYWYRQSLGQGLEFLIYFQGNSAPDKSGLPSDRFSAERTGGSVSTLTIQRTQQEDSAVYLCASSLGQNNEQFFGPGTRLTVL.